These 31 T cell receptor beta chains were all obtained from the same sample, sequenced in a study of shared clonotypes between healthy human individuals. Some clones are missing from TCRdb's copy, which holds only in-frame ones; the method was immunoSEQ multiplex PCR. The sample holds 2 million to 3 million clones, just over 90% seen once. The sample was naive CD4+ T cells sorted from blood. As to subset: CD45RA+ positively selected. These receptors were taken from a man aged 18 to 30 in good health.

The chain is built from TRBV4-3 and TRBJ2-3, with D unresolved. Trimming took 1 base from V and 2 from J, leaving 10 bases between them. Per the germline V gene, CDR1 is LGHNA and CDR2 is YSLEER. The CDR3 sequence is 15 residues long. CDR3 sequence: CASSQGPGPTDTQYF. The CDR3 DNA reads TGCGCCAGCAGCCAAGGACCCGGTCCCACAGATACGCAGTATTTT.

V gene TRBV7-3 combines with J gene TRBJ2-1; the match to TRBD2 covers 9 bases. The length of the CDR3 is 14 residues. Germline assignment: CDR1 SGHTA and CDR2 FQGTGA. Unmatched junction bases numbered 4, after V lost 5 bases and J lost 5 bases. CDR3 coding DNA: TGTGCCAGCAGCCCCTTAGCGGGGGACAATGAGCAGTTCTTC. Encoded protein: CASSPLAGDNEQFF.

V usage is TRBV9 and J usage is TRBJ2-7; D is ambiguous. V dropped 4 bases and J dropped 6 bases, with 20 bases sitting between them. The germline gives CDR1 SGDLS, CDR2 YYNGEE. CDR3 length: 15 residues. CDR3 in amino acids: CASSPTTEPSSEQYF. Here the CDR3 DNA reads TGTGCCAGCAGCCCAACAACCGAGCCCTCTTCCGAGCAGTACTTC.

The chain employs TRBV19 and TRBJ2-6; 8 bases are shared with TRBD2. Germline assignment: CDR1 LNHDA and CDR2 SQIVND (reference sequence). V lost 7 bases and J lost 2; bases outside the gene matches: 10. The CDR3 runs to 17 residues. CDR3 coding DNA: TGTGCCAGTATAGGGTGGAACGGGAGGGCTGGGGCCAACGTCCTGACTTTC. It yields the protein CASIGWNGRAGANVLTF.

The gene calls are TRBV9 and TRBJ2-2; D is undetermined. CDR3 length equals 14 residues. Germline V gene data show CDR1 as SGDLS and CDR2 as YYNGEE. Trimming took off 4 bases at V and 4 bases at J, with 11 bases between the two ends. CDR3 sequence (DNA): TGTGCCAGCAGCCTGAGACACGGCACCGGGGAGCTGTTTTTT. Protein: CASSLRHGTGELFF.

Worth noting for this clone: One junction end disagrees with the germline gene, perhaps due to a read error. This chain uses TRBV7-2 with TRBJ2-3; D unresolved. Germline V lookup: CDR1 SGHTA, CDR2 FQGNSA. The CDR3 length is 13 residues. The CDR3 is CASSLASARPPLF. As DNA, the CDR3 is TGTGCCAGCAGCTTAGCTTCTGCCAGGCCGCCCCTCTTT.

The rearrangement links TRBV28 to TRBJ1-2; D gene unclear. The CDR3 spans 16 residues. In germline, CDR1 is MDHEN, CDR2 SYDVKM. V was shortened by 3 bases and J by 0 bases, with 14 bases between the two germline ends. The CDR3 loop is CASSLVALETNYGYTF. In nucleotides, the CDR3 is TGTGCCAGCAGTTTGGTTGCTCTGGAGACTAACTATGGCTACACCTTC.

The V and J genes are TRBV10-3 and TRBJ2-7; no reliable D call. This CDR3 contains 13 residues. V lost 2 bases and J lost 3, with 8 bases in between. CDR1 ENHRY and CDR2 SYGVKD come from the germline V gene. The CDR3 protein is CAISERPGYEQYF. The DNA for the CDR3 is TGTGCCATCAGTGAGAGACCGGGCTACGAGCAGTACTTC.

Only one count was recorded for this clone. The CDR3 loop is CASSLEGDRWYRGQGSYEQYF. The CDR3 coding sequence is TGTGCCAGCAGCTTAGAGGGAGATCGATGGTATCGTGGACAGGGTTCCTACGAGCAGTACTTC. V and J are TRBV28 and TRBJ2-7, with 8 bases aligning to TRBD1. CDR3 length equals 21 residues. Germline V gene sequence: CDR1 MDHEN, CDR2 SYDVKM. V shed 6 bases and J 1 base; nucleotides not matched to a gene: 26.

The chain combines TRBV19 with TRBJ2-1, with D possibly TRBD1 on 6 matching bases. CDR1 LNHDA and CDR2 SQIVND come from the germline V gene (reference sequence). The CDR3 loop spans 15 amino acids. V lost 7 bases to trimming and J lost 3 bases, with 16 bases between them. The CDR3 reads CASTNRGTNYNEQFF. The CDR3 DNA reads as TGTGCCAGTACCAATAGGGGGACCAACTACAATGAGCAGTTCTTC.

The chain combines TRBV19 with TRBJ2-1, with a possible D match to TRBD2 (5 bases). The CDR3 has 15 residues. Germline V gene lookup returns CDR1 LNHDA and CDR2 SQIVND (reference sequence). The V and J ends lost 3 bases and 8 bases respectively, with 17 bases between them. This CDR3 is CASSITRSLGDEQFF. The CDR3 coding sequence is TGTGCCAGTAGTATCACTAGGTCCCTTGGCGATGAGCAGTTCTTC.

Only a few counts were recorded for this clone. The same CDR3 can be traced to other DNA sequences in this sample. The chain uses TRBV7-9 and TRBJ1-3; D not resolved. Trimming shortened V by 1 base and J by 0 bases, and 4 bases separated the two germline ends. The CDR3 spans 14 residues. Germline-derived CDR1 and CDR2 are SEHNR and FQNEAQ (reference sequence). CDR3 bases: TGTGCCAGCAGCTTAGGGGGCTCTGGAAACACCATATATTTT. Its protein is CASSLGGSGNTIYF.

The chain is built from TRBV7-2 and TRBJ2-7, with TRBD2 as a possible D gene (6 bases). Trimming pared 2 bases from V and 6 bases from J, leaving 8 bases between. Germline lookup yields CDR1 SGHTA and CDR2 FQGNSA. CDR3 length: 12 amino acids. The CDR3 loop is CASSLRGTEQYF. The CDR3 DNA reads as TGTGCCAGCAGCTTACGGGGGACCGAGCAGTACTTC.

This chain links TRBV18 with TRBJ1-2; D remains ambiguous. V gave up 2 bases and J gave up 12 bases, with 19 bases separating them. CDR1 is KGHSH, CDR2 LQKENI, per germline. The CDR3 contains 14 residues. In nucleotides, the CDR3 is TGTGCCAGCTCACCATTGGACTTTCAGGTGAAAAACACCTTC. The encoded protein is CASSPLDFQVKNTF. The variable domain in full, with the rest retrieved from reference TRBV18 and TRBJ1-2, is NAGVMQNPRHLVRRRGQEARLRCSPMKGHSHVYWYRQLPEEGLKFMVYLQKENIIDESGMPKERFSAEFPKEGPSILRIQQVVRGDSAAYFCASSPLDFQVKNTFGSGTRLTVV.

The CDR3 nucleotides are TGTGCCAGCAGCTTTTACGGCGGGGCCATGAACGAGCAGTACTTC. It translates to CASSFYGGAMNEQYF. The V and J genes are TRBV11-2 and TRBJ2-7; D is perhaps TRBD2 (6 bases). Per germline, CDR1 SGHAT and CDR2 FQNNGV. There are 15 residues in the CDR3. V lost 3 bases to trimming and J lost 5 bases, with 17 bases between them. Supplemented by reference TRBV11-2 and TRBJ2-7, the full variable domain reads EAGVAQSPRYKIIEKRQSVAFWCNPISGHATLYWYQQILGQGPKLLIQFQNNGVVDDSQLPKDRFSAERLKGVDSTLKIQPAKLEDSAVYLCASSFYGGAMNEQYFGPGTRLTVT.

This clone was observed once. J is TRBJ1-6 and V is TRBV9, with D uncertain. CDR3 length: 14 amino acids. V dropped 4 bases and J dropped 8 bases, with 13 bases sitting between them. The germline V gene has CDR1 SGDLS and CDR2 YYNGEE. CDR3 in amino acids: CASSPGPTDSPLHF. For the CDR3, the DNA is TGTGCCAGCAGCCCCGGTCCCACTGATTCACCCCTCCACTTT.

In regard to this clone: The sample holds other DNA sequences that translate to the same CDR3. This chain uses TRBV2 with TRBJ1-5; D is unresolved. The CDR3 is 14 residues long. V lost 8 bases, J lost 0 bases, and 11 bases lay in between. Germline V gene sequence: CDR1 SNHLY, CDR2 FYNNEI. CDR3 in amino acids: CASSRDGSNQPQHF. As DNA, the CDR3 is TGTGCCAGCTCCAGAGACGGTAGCAATCAGCCCCAGCATTTT.

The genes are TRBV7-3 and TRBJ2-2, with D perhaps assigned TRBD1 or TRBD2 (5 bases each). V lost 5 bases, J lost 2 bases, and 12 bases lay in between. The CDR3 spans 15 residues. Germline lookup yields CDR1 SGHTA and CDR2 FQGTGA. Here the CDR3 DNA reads TGTGCCAGCAGCGCCGGGACCACCAACACCGGGGAGCTGTTTTTT. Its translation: CASSAGTTNTGELFF.

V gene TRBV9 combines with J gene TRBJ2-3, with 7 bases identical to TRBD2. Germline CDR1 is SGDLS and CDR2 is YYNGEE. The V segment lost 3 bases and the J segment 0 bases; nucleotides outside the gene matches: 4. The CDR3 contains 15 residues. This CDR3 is CASSETSFSTDTQYF. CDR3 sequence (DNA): TGTGCCAGCAGCGAGACTAGCTTTAGCACAGATACGCAGTATTTT.

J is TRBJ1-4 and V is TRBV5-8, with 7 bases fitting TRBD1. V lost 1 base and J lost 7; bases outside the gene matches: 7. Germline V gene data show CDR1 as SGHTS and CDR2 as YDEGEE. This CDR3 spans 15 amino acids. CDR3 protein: CASSLLRTGSEKLFF. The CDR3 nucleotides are TGTGCCAGCAGCTTGTTACGGACAGGTTCTGAAAAACTGTTTTTT.

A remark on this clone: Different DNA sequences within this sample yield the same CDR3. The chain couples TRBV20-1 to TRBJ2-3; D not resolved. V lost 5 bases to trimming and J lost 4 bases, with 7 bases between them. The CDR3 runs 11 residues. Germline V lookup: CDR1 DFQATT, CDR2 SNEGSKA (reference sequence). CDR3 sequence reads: CSAPRADTQYF. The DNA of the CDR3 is TGCAGTGCTCCTAGGGCAGATACGCAGTATTTT.

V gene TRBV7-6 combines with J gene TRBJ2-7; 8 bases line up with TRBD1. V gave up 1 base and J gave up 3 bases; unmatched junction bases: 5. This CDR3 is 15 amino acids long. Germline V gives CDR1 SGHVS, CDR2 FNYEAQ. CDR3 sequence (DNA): TGTGCCAGCAGCTTAGGCCCAGGACAGGGCTACGAGCAGTACTTC. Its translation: CASSLGPGQGYEQYF.

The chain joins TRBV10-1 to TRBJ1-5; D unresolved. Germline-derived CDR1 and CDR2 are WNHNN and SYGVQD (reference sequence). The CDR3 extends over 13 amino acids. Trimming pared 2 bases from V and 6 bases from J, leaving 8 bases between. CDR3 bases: TGCGCCAGCAGTGAGCGGGATGGTCAGCCCCAGCATTTT. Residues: CASSERDGQPQHF.

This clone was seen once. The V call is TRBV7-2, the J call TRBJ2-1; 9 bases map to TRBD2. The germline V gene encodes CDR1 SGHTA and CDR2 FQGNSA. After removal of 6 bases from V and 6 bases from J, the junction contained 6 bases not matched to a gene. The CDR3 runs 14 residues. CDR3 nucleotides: TGTGCCAGCAGACCCGGGACTAGCTTCAATGAGCAGTTCTTC. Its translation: CASRPGTSFNEQFF.

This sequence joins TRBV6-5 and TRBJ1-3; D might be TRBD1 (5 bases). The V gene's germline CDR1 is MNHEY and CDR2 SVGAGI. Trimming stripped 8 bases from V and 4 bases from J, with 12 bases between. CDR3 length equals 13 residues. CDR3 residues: CASLGTLGNTIYF. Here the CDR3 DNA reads TGTGCCAGCCTGGGGACGTTGGGAAACACCATATATTTT.

The CDR3 protein is CASSEALRSPLHF. As DNA, the CDR3 is TGTGCCAGCAGTGAAGCGCTCCGATCACCCCTCCACTTT. The rearrangement joins TRBV6-1 to TRBJ1-6, with D unresolved. Germline V gene sequence: CDR1 MNHNS, CDR2 SASEGT. The CDR3 contains 13 residues. Deletions cut 0 bases from V and 10 bases from J, with 7 bases between.

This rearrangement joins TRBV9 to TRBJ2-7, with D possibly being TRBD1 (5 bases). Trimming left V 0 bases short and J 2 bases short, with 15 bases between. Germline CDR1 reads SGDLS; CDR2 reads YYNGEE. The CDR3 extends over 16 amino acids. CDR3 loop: CASSVATGMIPYEQYF. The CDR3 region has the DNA TGTGCCAGCAGCGTAGCAACAGGTATGATACCCTACGAGCAGTACTTC.

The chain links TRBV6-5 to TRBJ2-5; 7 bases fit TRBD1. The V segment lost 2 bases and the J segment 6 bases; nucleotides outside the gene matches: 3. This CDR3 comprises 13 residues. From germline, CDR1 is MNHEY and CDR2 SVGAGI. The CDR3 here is CASSYDREQTQYF. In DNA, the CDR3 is TGTGCCAGCAGTTACGACAGGGAACAGACCCAGTACTTC.

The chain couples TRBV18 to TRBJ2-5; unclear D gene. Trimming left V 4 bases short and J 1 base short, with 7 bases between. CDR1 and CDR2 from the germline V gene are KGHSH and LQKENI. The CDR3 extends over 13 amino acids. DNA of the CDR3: TGTGCCAGCTCACAAACTTCCCAAGAGACCCAGTACTTC. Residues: CASSQTSQETQYF. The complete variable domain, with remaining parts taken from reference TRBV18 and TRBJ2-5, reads NAGVMQNPRHLVRRRGQEARLRCSPMKGHSHVYWYRQLPEEGLKFMVYLQKENIIDESGMPKERFSAEFPKEGPSILRIQQVVRGDSAAYFCASSQTSQETQYFGPGTRLLVL.

CDR3 region: CASGFGIAGGNEQYF. The CDR3 DNA reads as TGTGCTAGTGGTTTCGGCATCGCAGGGGGGAACGAGCAGTACTTC. The gene calls are TRBV12-5 and TRBJ2-7, with D possibly TRBD1 on 7 matching bases. There are 15 residues in the CDR3. In germline, CDR1 is LGHNT, CDR2 FRNRAP. V lost 3 bases, J lost 5 bases, and 17 bases lay in between.

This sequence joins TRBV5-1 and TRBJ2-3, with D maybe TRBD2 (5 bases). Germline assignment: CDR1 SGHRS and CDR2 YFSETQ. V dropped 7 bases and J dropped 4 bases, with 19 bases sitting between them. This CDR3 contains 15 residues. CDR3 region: CASSHRGSAADTQYF. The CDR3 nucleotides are TGCGCCAGCTCCCACCGGGGAAGTGCCGCAGATACGCAGTATTTT.